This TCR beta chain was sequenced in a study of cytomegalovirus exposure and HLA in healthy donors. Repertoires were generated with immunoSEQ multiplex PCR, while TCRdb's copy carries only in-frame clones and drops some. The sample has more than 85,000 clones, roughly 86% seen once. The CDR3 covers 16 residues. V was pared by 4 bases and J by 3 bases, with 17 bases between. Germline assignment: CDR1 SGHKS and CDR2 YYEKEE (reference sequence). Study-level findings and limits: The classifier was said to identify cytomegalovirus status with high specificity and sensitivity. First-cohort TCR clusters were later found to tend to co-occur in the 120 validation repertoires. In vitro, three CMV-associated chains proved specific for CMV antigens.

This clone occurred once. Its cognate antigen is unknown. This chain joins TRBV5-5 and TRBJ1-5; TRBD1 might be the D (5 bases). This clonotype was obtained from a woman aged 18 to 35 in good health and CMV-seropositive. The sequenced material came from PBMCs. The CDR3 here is CASSPLSPGVNQPQHF. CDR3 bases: TGTGCCAGCAGCCCTCTATCCCCGGGGGTCAATCAGCCCCAGCATTTT.